One and the same sample provided the 16 T cell receptor beta chains below, sequenced in a study of chemoradiotherapy in HPV16-positive cancers. Measured with immunoSEQ multiplex PCR; TCRdb has only the in-frame clones, and not every one. The sample lists under 85,000 clones; about nine tenths were seen once. This sample comprised blood, obtained from a patient who underwent chemoradiotherapy. The source of these receptors is a human donor with HPV-associated anogenital cancer.

This sequence joins TRBV7-9 and TRBJ2-5, with 9 bases matching TRBD2. J gave up 1 base and V 2 bases, and 5 bases lay outside the gene matches. Germline V lookup: CDR1 SEHNR, CDR2 FQNEAQ (reference sequence). The CDR3 spans 16 residues. CDR3 residues: CASSLMRGGPQETQYF. DNA of the CDR3: TGTGCCAGCAGCTTAATGCGGGGGGGCCCCCAAGAGACCCAGTACTTC. Combining the CDR3 with reference TRBV7-9 and TRBJ2-5 gives the whole variable domain DTGVSQNPRHKITKRGQNVTFRCDPISEHNRLYWYRQTLGQGPEFLTYFQNEAQLEKSRLLSDRFSAERPKGSFSTLEIQRTEQGDSAMYLCASSLMRGGPQETQYFGPGTRLLVL.

This clone was detected a few times. The CDR3 nucleotides are TGTGCCAGTAGTATGGGAGACTATGGCTACACCTTC. Translation: CASSMGDYGYTF. This chain uses TRBV19 with TRBJ1-2; the D is unclear. With 3 bases removed from V and 3 bases from J, the gap between germline ends came to 5 bases. The CDR3 runs to 12 residues. Germline loops: CDR1 LNHDA, CDR2 SQIVND (reference sequence).

The chain has TRBV29-1 and TRBJ1-2; D unresolved. The CDR3 runs 9 residues. V was clipped by 4 bases and J by 8 bases, with 5 bases between them. The germline V gene encodes CDR1 SQVTM and CDR2 ANQGSEA. CDR3 protein: CSVGRGYTF. CDR3 DNA sequence: TGCAGCGTTGGCCGAGGCTACACCTTC.

The genes are TRBV7-2 and TRBJ1-6; TRBD1 matches 7 bases. CDR1 is SGHTA, CDR2 FQGNSA, per germline. The ends lost 2 bases at V and 13 bases at J; junction bases unmatched: 2. This CDR3 region has 12 residues. CDR3 DNA sequence: TGTGCCAGCAGCTTATGGGGACAGCCCCTCCACTTT. Its protein is CASSLWGQPLHF.

This chain joins TRBV27 and TRBJ1-1; D unresolved. The CDR3 is 16 residues long. V lost 2 bases and J 0 bases, leaving 13 bases between the germline ends. Germline V gene sequence: CDR1 MNHEY, CDR2 SMNVEV (reference sequence). The CDR3 here is CASSLGGNLMNTEAFF. In DNA, the CDR3 is TGTGCCAGCAGTTTAGGCGGGAATCTGATGAACACTGAAGCTTTCTTT.

The chain carries TRBV19 and TRBJ1-3; D is ambiguous. CDR1 and CDR2 from the germline V gene are LNHDA and SQIVND (reference sequence). V dropped 1 base and J dropped 0 bases, with 7 bases sitting between them. This CDR3 has 15 residues. The CDR3 is CASSIVGSSGNTIYF. The CDR3 DNA sequence: TGTGCCAGTAGTATAGTTGGCAGCTCTGGAAACACCATATATTTT.

The rearrangement links TRBV4-2 to TRBJ1-1; D may be TRBD1 (6 bases). Trimming stripped 1 base from V and 0 bases from J, with 15 bases between. This CDR3 has 17 residues. Germline values: CDR1 LGHNA, CDR2 YNFKEQ. The CDR3 coding sequence is TGTGCCAGCAGCCAAGGAAGGGGGATGGCGTTGAACACTGAAGCTTTCTTT. Translated: CASSQGRGMALNTEAFF.

CDR3 DNA: TGTGCCAGTAGTATTCCTGCAGGAATTGGGAACACTGAAGCTTTCTTT. Its protein is CASSIPAGIGNTEAFF. V is TRBV19 and J is TRBJ1-1, with D unresolved. Germline V gene lookup returns CDR1 LNHDA and CDR2 SQIVND (reference sequence). The CDR3 sequence is 16 residues long. V was pared by 3 bases and J by 1 base, with 15 bases between.

This sequence joins TRBV19 and TRBJ1-1; 9 nucleotides align to TRBD1. CDR1 is LNHDA and CDR2 is SQIVND in the germline V gene (reference sequence). Trimming removed 5 bases from V and 5 bases from J; junction bases left unmatched: 9. The CDR3 runs 15 residues. CDR3 loop: CASSRPQTGGTEAFF. For the CDR3, the DNA is TGTGCCAGTAGTCGCCCCCAGACAGGGGGGACTGAAGCTTTCTTT.

This chain connects TRBV29-1 to TRBJ2-1; tentatively, D is TRBD1 (6 bases). V lost 7 bases and J 1 base, leaving 14 bases between the germline ends. CDR3 length: 14 residues. Per the germline V gene, CDR1 is SQVTM and CDR2 is ANQGSEA. CDR3 DNA sequence: TGCAGCGCTGCCCGCGGACAGTCCTACAATGAGCAGTTCTTC. It yields the protein CSAARGQSYNEQFF.

The chain uses TRBV9 and TRBJ1-2; the D is unclear. Trimming took off 0 bases at V and 4 bases at J, with 13 bases between the two ends. The CDR3 length is 15 residues. CDR1 SGDLS and CDR2 YYNGEE come from the germline V gene. This CDR3 reads CASSVGQSNSYGYTF. CDR3 coding DNA: TGTGCCAGCAGCGTAGGTCAGAGCAATTCCTATGGCTACACCTTC.

This sequence joins TRBV21-1 and TRBJ1-5; the table's D call TRBD1 went unverified against the DNA. TRBV21-1 is termed a pseudogene. CDR3 length: 15 amino acids. The CDR3 region has the DNA TGTGCCAGCAGCAAATTCAACAGGGCCGGGGAGCCCCAGCATTTT. This codes for CASSKFNRAGEPQHF.

V usage is TRBV7-8 and J usage is TRBJ1-1; D unclear. The CDR3 is 16 residues long. V lost 3 bases and J lost 2, with 16 bases in between. Per the germline V gene, CDR1 is SGHVS and CDR2 is FQNEAQ. The CDR3, as DNA: TGTGCCAGCAGCTTTGTGCCAGGAAGATATAACACTGAAGCTTTCTTT. Residues: CASSFVPGRYNTEAFF.

This chain links TRBV4-2 with TRBJ1-3; 7 nucleotides line up with TRBD1. The CDR3 consists of 15 residues. Trimming removed 1 base from V and 2 bases from J; junction bases left unmatched: 2. Germline-derived CDR1 and CDR2 are LGHNA and YNFKEQ. The CDR3 protein is CASSQGQGAGNTIYF. The CDR3 DNA follows: TGTGCCAGCAGCCAAGGGCAGGGGGCTGGAAACACCATATATTTT.

This chain connects TRBV27 to TRBJ1-1; TRBD1 matches 9 bases. The CDR3 is made up of 16 amino acids. V shed 7 bases, J shed 1 base, and the junction held 10 bases outside the gene matches. The V gene's germline CDR1 is MNHEY and CDR2 SMNVEV (reference sequence). CDR3: CASTNSRTGANTEAFF. CDR3 DNA sequence: TGTGCCAGCACCAATTCACGGACAGGGGCGAACACTGAAGCTTTCTTT.

The sample holds one count of this clone. V usage is TRBV2 and J usage is TRBJ1-2; no reliable D call. In germline, CDR1 is SNHLY, CDR2 FYNNEI. This CDR3 is built from 13 residues. With 9 bases removed from V and 7 bases from J, the gap between germline ends came to 18 bases. CDR3 sequence (DNA): TGTGCCAGTGCGATACTTTCAACTCGTGGCTACACCTTC. It specifies CASAILSTRGYTF.